The rows below give T cell receptor beta chains drawn from one sample of a study of CD4 T cells in relation to SARS-CoV-2 and coronaviruses. Assay used: immunoSEQ multiplex PCR; TCRdb lists only in-frame clones, some missing. The sample contains approximately 60,000 clones, roughly 94% of which appear only once. Material: naive CD4+ T cells from PBMCs. These receptors all stem from an adult with COVID-19. Each CDR3 is given with its conserved first and last residue. Each record gives: V gene, J gene, D gene, clone size, CDR3 DNA, CDR3 protein. A D gene is named only where the DNA matches it firmly. Part of the rows lack a size; the others show once, few, many or a class for expanded clones.

>TRBV18|TRBJ1-5|NA|NA
TGTGCCAGCTCACGCTTCGGTGGGACAACGGATCAGCCCCAGCATTTT
CASSRFGGTTDQPQHF
>TRBV7-2|TRBJ2-5|NA|NA
TGTGCCAGCAGCTTAATTGGGTCGAGGGTTCCCGAGACCCAGTACTTC
CASSLIGSRVPETQYF
>TRBV29-1|TRBJ2-6|NA|NA
TGCAGCGTTCGGGACGCCAAAAGCTCTGGGGCCAACGTCCTGACTTTC
CSVRDAKSSGANVLTF
>TRBV9|TRBJ2-2|NA|NA
TGTGCCAGCAGCGTAGACAGGGTAAACACCGGGGAGCTGTTTTTT
CASSVDRVNTGELFF
>TRBV12-5|TRBJ2-5|TRBD2|NA
TGTATCCGGGAGGATGAGACCCAGTACTTC
CIREDETQYF
>TRBV30|TRBJ2-5|NA|NA
TGTGCCTGGAGTAACAGGGGAGGAGAGACCCAGTACTTC
CAWSNRGGETQYF
>TRBV6-5|TRBJ1-6|NA|NA
TGTGCCAGCAGTTACGTCCGCGCATCTTCACCCCTCCACTTT
CASSYVRASSPLHF
>TRBV19|TRBJ1-5|NA|few
TGTGCCAGTAGTAAGGGGCTGGGAATGCATCAGCCCCAGCATTTT
CASSKGLGMHQPQHF
>TRBV24-1|TRBJ2-3|NA|NA
TGTGCCACCAGCAACGGGGACGGCACAGATACGCAGTATTTT
CATSNGDGTDTQYF
>TRBV28|TRBJ1-3|NA|few
TGTGCCAGCAGTTCGGTAAACTCTGGAAACACCATATATTTT
CASSSVNSGNTIYF
>TRBV4-1|TRBJ2-3|NA|NA
TGCGCCAGCAGCCCCTCTGAACCGGGACACTGGCAGTATTTT
CASSPSEPGHWQYF
>TRBV19|TRBJ2-2|NA|NA
TGTGCCAGTAGTATTCCCCCCGGGGAGCTGTTTTTT
CASSIPPGELFF
>TRBV28|TRBJ2-7|NA|NA
TGTGCCAGCAAGGGGATTTGGGGGACTGCTTTATCGGGGCAGTACTTC
CASKGIWGTALSGQYF
>TRBV6-5|TRBJ2-3|NA|NA
TGTGCCAGCAGCCCCGGGTCCTCCGCAGATACGCAGTATTTT
CASSPGSSADTQYF
>TRBV10-3|TRBJ1-4|TRBD1|NA
TGTGCCATCAGCCCAGGGGGCACTAATGAAAAACTGTTTTTT
CAISPGGTNEKLFF
>TRBV7-8|TRBJ2-3|NA|NA
TGTGCCAGCAGCATCGAAGAATCTAGTGGAACGCAGTATTTT
CASSIEESSGTQYF
>TRBV2|TRBJ1-5|NA|few
TGTGCCAGCAGTTATGGGGACAATCGCAATCAGCCCCAGCATTTT
CASSYGDNRNQPQHF
>TRBV5-1|TRBJ2-1|TRBD2|once
TGCGCCAGCAGCTTCTCGCGGGAGGGGGCGAATGAGCAGTTCTTC
CASSFSREGANEQFF
>TRBV20-1|TRBJ2-1|TRBD2|NA
TGCAGTGCTAGTTCGGGACTAGCAATATCCAATGAGCAGTTCTTC
CSASSGLAISNEQFF
>TRBV5-1|TRBJ2-5|TRBD2|NA
TGCGCCAGCAGTCCCGGACTAGCCCGAGAGCGGAAAGAGACCCAGTACTTC
CASSPGLARERKETQYF
>TRBV19|TRBJ2-7|NA|NA
TGTGCCAGTAGAGGAATCAACAGGGAAGGCGAGCAGTACTTC
CASRGINREGEQYF
>TRBV19|TRBJ2-5|TRBD2|once
TGTGCCAGTAGTGCCGGACTAGCTCAAGAGACCCAGTACTTC
CASSAGLAQETQYF
>TRBV2|TRBJ2-7|NA|few
TGTGCCAGCAGTCGTAATTTCGAGCAGTACTTC
CASSRNFEQYF
>TRBV2|TRBJ1-5|NA|few
TGTGCCAGCAGTGTCTGGGGTAATCAGCCCCAGCATTTT
CASSVWGNQPQHF
>TRBV7-9|TRBJ2-3|TRBD2|NA
TGTGCCAGCAGTCAGAAGGGAGGGAGAGCGGATACGCAGTATTTT
CASSQKGGRADTQYF
>TRBV7-2|TRBJ2-6|NA|NA
TGTGCCAGCAGCTTAGTCGGCGGGTCGGGAGGGGCCAACGTCCTGACTTTC
CASSLVGGSGGANVLTF
>TRBV2|TRBJ2-5|NA|NA
TGTGCCAGCAGTACCGCTATGAGGGATGTATCGCTTGAGACCCAGTACTTC
CASSTAMRDVSLETQYF
>TRBV5-4|TRBJ2-1|TRBD2|NA
TGTGCCAGCAGCCCGAAGGCTAGCGGGGCTTCCTACAATGAGCAGTTCTTC
CASSPKASGASYNEQFF
>TRBV7-3|TRBJ1-5|NA|NA
TGTGCCAGCAGTCGAAACGGGGGGGGCAATCAGCCCCAGCATTTT
CASSRNGGGNQPQHF
>TRBV6-6|TRBJ2-2|TRBD2|once
TGTGCCAGCAGCGATCTAGCGGGAGAGGACACCGGGGAGCTGTTTTTT
CASSDLAGEDTGELFF
>TRBV7-9|TRBJ2-3|NA|NA
TGTGCCAGCAGCTTGACATTAAGTTCAGATACGCAGTATTTT
CASSLTLSSDTQYF
>TRBV7-9|TRBJ2-2|TRBD1|once
TGTGCCAGCACCGGGACAGTCAACACCGGGGAGCTGTTTTTT
CASTGTVNTGELFF
>TRBV11-3|TRBJ2-3|TRBD2|NA
TGTGCCAGCAGCTTCAGTAGCGGGAGCAGCACAGATACGCAGTATTTT
CASSFSSGSSTDTQYF
>TRBV30|TRBJ2-1|TRBD2|NA
TGTGCCTGGAGTGTACCGACTAGCTCAAATGAGCAGTTCTTC
CAWSVPTSSNEQFF
>TRBV5-4|TRBJ1-4|TRBD1|NA
TGTGCCAGCAGCTTGCGCCCCGGGACAGGGACCTCTAATGAAAAACTGTTTTTT
CASSLRPGTGTSNEKLFF
>TRBV6-5|TRBJ2-7|TRBD1|once
TGTGCCAGCAGTTATTGGACAGGGGACTCCACCGTCGAGCAGTACTTC
CASSYWTGDSTVEQYF
>TRBV19|TRBJ2-2|TRBD1|NA
TGTGCCAGTAGTCTAGGACAGGGTTCCACCGGGGAGCTGTTTTTT
CASSLGQGSTGELFF